This T cell receptor (beta chain) was sequenced for a study of CD8+ T cells in alopecia areata (dated by TCRdb to the late 2010s). Regarding the complete study: The study used high-throughput TCRbeta sequencing to examine T cell clonal expansion in alopecia areata, in both the C3H/HeJ mouse model and human patients. On the human side, TCRbeta sequencing was run on scalp tissue and on sorted CD4+ and CD8+ peripheral blood T cells from healthy controls and from alopecia areata patients with either patchy or totalis/universalis disease. Scalp clonality was compared across normal scalp (n=4), patchy alopecia areata scalp (n=8), and alopecia totalis/universalis scalp (n=8). RNA came from the PAXgene miRNA kit for fixed scalp, the miRNeasy kit for PBMCs, and the RNeasy kit for mouse skin. TCRbeta CDR3 regions were amplified by immunoSEQ multiplex PCR with 35 Vbeta forward and 13 Jbeta reverse primers.

On this clone: This clone's antigen is unknown. No base quality values were provided; no much bigger clone lies one nucleotide off.

Receptors were amplified or captured by the immunoSEQ multiplex PCR assay. RNA was extracted from all samples and reverse transcribed into cDNA, which served as template for TCR sequencing. First-strand cDNA was synthesized using SuperScript III with a 2:1 mix of oligo-dT and random hexamers. A synthetic immune receptor repertoire was used to assess amplification bias, and residual bias was removed computationally. On the study's bioinformatics: After raw reads were preprocessed to remove errors, the CDR3 was defined following IMGT conventions as running from the conserved cysteine to phenylalanine. Clonality was calculated as 1 minus Shannon entropy normalized by log2 of the number of productive unique TCRs. Scalp TCRbeta sequences were cross-referenced with sorted blood CD4 and CD8 repertoires so that the CD4 or CD8 identity of scalp clones could be inferred. As stored in TCRdb, this immuneACCESS dataset retains in-frame rearrangements with V and J assigned. A fraction of the clones does not appear; measured against another copy, unresolved V genes explain less than half of the discrepancy, and the remainder lacks a known reason. V and J calls and clone size are copied from that table; D and trimming were computed from the DNA. Within this sample are 150,000 to 200,000 clones, with 50% to 60% of them counted one time only. Together, the top ten hold around 5% of the sample.

Overall study results and their limits: Compared with mice, TCR sequences shared between patients were less clear, possibly partly because of HLA diversity across the patient population. Lesional scalp, especially in alopecia totalis/universalis, showed higher clonality and more expanded CD8+ clones than normal scalp, suggesting antigenic drive. Resident alphabeta T cells in normal human skin are also sequenced, complicating scalp TCR repertoire analysis, unlike mouse skin dominated by gammadelta T cells.

PBMCs were isolated by density centrifugation and stained for CD3, CD4 and CD8, and CD4+ and CD8+ T cells were sorted on a FACSAria. Unaffected controls provided scalp biopsies and blood samples. Measured from the cysteine to the phenylalanine, the CDR3 is 15 residues long. Only the CDR3 region is kept as DNA, spanning 45 bases read in frame from base 1. V is clipped by 5 bases and J by 2 bases, and the sequence between their germline boundaries is 13 bases long. The germline V gene (reference sequence) yields LNHNV for CDR1 and YYDKDF for CDR2. Sequencing used CD4+ T cells sorted from blood. Recombination connected TRBV15 to TRBJ1-5; perhaps TRBD1 is the D gene, with 5 bases matching. This TCR was recovered from a human donor in good health. The encoded CDR3 is CATSPRGGGNQPQHF. At the DNA level, the sequence is TGTGCCACCAGCCCGAGGGGTGGAGGCAATCAGCCCCAGCATTTT.